This TCR beta chain emerged from a study of T cells in Graves' hyperthyroidism and ophthalmopathy. Overall study findings and caveats: The model forecast ophthalmopathy, anticipating it by a median approximately 7 months before onset.

The source material, RNA transcripts, was used to amplify TCR beta CDR3 regions. TCR CDR3 underwent first-round RT-PCR with the HTBI primer set. TCRdb reprocessed the multiplex PCR reads via MiXCR and lists one record per CDR3 protein. The sample has hundreds of thousands of distinct CDR3 sequences; around 15% are singletons. This CDR3 contains 11 residues. CDR1 and CDR2 from the germline V gene are MRHNA and SNTAGT. V was pared by 4 bases and J by 12 bases, with 12 bases between. Points on this clonotype: Antigen unknown.

The V and J genes are TRBV6-4 and TRBJ2-5; D is uncertain. This TCR was sampled from a woman under 30 with Graves' hyperthyroidism. The specimen sequenced was blood. CDR3 in amino acids: CASSASGPEYF. The CDR3 bases are TGTGCCAGCAGTGCCTCGGGCCCGGAGTACTTC.